These 13 T cell receptor beta chains came from one sample sequenced in a study of shared clonotypes between healthy human individuals. The data were produced by immunoSEQ multiplex PCR, yet TCRdb's version contains in-frame clones alone and is incomplete. The sample includes roughly 2.2 million clones, approximately 90% of them seen just once. Sample: naive CD4+ T cells from PBMCs. Sample subset: CD45RA+ positively selected. Source of these receptors: a man younger than 35 in good health. Some clones in this sample may be carry-over from other donors' samples.

A remark on this clone: Other nucleotide sequences from this sample produce the same CDR3. The chain has TRBV28 and TRBJ2-1; D gene ambiguous. The V end was cut by 5 bases, the J end by 3 bases, with 5 bases between. Germline lookup yields CDR1 MDHEN and CDR2 SYDVKM. This CDR3 region has 12 residues. The CDR3 sequence: CASSPYYNEQFF. The CDR3 nucleotides read TGTGCCAGCAGTCCCTACTACAATGAGCAGTTCTTC.

The chain employs TRBV5-1 and TRBJ2-6; possible D gene TRBD2, 6 bases. The CDR3 spans 14 residues. Germline V gives CDR1 SGHRS, CDR2 YFSETQ. V lost 6 bases to trimming and J lost 2 bases, with 9 bases between them. CDR3 sequence: CASTGGTGANVLTF. The CDR3 region has the DNA TGCGCCAGCACTGGCGGGACTGGGGCCAACGTCCTGACTTTC.

V is TRBV7-9 and J is TRBJ2-1; perhaps D is TRBD1 or TRBD2 (5 bases each). This CDR3 is built from 15 residues. V lost 8 bases, J lost 4 bases, and 18 bases lay in between. Germline V lookup: CDR1 SEHNR, CDR2 FQNEAQ (reference sequence). Here the CDR3 DNA reads TGTGCCAGCGGAAGGGACCTGGCGACGTACAATGAGCAGTTCTTC. This translates into CASGRDLATYNEQFF.

V gene TRBV11-2 combines with J gene TRBJ2-7; D may be TRBD1 or TRBD2 (5 bases each). This CDR3 is 16 amino acids long. Trimming stripped 2 bases from V and 6 bases from J, with 20 bases between. Germline V lookup: CDR1 SGHAT, CDR2 FQNNGV. The DNA for the CDR3 is TGTGCCAGCAGCTTAAGGGGCGGGCGAACCTTATTCGAGCAGTACTTC. Its protein product is CASSLRGGRTLFEQYF.

This chain joins TRBV28 and TRBJ2-1, with D possibly being TRBD1 or TRBD2 (5 bases each). V was trimmed by 8 bases and J by 13 bases, leaving 21 bases between them. Germline CDR1 and CDR2: MDHEN and SYDVKM. The CDR3 runs 13 residues. The CDR3 DNA reads TGTGCCAGCGCGAACGTGGGGACCCTGGGTCAGTTCTTC. This codes for CASANVGTLGQFF.

The chain is built from TRBV10-3 and TRBJ1-1; D is perhaps TRBD1 (5 bases). The CDR3 loop spans 14 amino acids. The germline V gene encodes CDR1 ENHRY and CDR2 SYGVKD. V lost 6 bases to trimming and J lost 0 bases, with 11 bases between them. The CDR3 nucleotides are TGTGCCATCAGCCCGGGACGGTTGAACACTGAAGCTTTCTTT. Translated, it gives CAISPGRLNTEAFF.

This clone was recorded only once. V usage is TRBV30 and J usage is TRBJ2-7; 10 nucleotides line up with TRBD2. There are 14 residues in the CDR3. Germline V gives CDR1 GTSNPN, CDR2 SVGIG (reference sequence). The J segment lost 3 bases and the V segment lost 7 bases, leaving 9 bases of the junction unmatched. The CDR3 DNA reads TGTGCCTACCTGTCACTAGCGGGATACTACGAGCAGTACTTC. Protein sequence: CAYLSLAGYYEQYF.

The genes are TRBV28 and TRBJ2-5, with D tentatively TRBD1 or TRBD2 (5 bases each). Deletions cut 4 bases from V and 10 bases from J, with 22 bases between. Germline CDR1 and CDR2: MDHEN and SYDVKM. CDR3 length: 15 residues. The CDR3 here is CASSSYGAGEGGQYF. CDR3 coding DNA: TGTGCCAGCAGTTCCTACGGGGCGGGCGAAGGTGGCCAGTACTTC.

Note on this clone: Additional DNA sequences in this sample encode the identical CDR3. The chain recombines TRBV6-6 with TRBJ2-3; D call uncertain. Per germline, CDR1 MNHNY and CDR2 SVGAGI (reference sequence). This CDR3 region has 12 residues. V was shortened by 1 base and J by 4 bases, with 3 bases between the two germline ends. The CDR3 sequence is CASSYLADTQYF. The DNA of the CDR3 is TGTGCCAGCAGTTACTTGGCAGATACGCAGTATTTT.

This clone was seen just once. The chain is built from TRBV28 and TRBJ1-3, with 9 bases identical to TRBD1. The CDR3 extends over 17 amino acids. Looked up from germline, CDR1 is MDHEN and CDR2 is SYDVKM. V was clipped by 5 bases and J by 7 bases; unmatched bases: 15. The CDR3 bases are TGTGCCAGCAGTGTGAATCCGGGACAGGGACGTTGGAACACCATATATTTT. This translates into CASSVNPGQGRWNTIYF.

This sequence joins TRBV30 and TRBJ2-5, with 7 bases fitting TRBD2. From germline, CDR1 is GTSNPN and CDR2 SVGIG (reference sequence). The CDR3 has 14 amino acids. Trimming at V came to 2 bases and at J to 3 bases, leaving 6 bases not matched to a gene. CDR3 nucleotides: TGTGCCTGGAGTTTTTGGGGGGGGGAAGAGACCCAGTACTTC. Encoded protein: CAWSFWGGEETQYF.

This chain joins TRBV28 and TRBJ2-5, with 12 bases fitting TRBD2. The CDR3 totals 18 residues. Germline CDR1 reads MDHEN; CDR2 reads SYDVKM. V shed 6 bases and J 2 bases; nucleotides not matched to a gene: 13. The CDR3 loop reads CASRRALRTSGIQETQYF. In DNA, the CDR3 is TGTGCCAGCAGGCGAGCTCTCCGGACTAGCGGGATACAAGAGACCCAGTACTTC.

V usage is TRBV4-2 and J usage is TRBJ2-1; no definite D call. CDR3 size: 14 residues. Germline V gives CDR1 LGHNA, CDR2 YNFKEQ. Trimming stripped 0 bases from V and 7 bases from J, with 10 bases between. DNA for the CDR3: TGTGCCAGCAGCCAAGACCAAATAGTGAATGAGCAGTTCTTC. Protein: CASSQDQIVNEQFF.